Below are 16 T cell receptor beta chains sequenced from a single sample in a study of blood T cell repertoires in COVID-19. TCRdb's copy holds only in-frame clones and misses some; the assay was immunoSEQ multiplex PCR. The data contain 43,000 or so clones, roughly 90% of them singletons. Material: peripheral blood. The receptors shown here come from a man aged 60-69 years with active COVID-19.

V gene TRBV5-5 combines with J gene TRBJ2-2; the D gene is possibly TRBD1 (6 bases). From germline, CDR1 is SGHKS and CDR2 YYEKEE (reference sequence). The CDR3 is 14 amino acids. V lost 4 bases to trimming and J lost 6 bases, with 13 bases between them. CDR3 residues: CASSLLTGPGELFF. The DNA of the CDR3 is TGTGCCAGCAGCCTACTTACAGGGCCCGGGGAGCTGTTTTTT. The variable domain in full, completed from reference TRBV5-5 and TRBJ2-2, reads DAGVTQSPTHLIKTRGQQVTLRCSPISGHKSVSWYQQVLGQGPQFIFQYYEKEERGRGNFPDRFSARQFPNYSSELNVNALLLGDSALYLCASSLLTGPGELFFGEGSRLTVL.

V usage is TRBV5-1 and J usage is TRBJ2-3, with a possible D match to TRBD1 (6 bases). V gave up 1 base and J gave up 1 base, with 7 bases separating them. Per germline, CDR1 SGHRS and CDR2 YFSETQ. The CDR3 length is 14 residues. CDR3 DNA: TGCGCCAGCAGCTTGAACAGGGGCACAGATACGCAGTATTTT. Protein: CASSLNRGTDTQYF. The full variable domain, rest sourced from reference TRBV5-1 and TRBJ2-3, is KAGVTQTPRYLIKTRGQQVTLSCSPISGHRSVSWYQQTPGQGLQFLFEYFSETQRNKGNFPGRFSGRQFSNSRSEMNVSTLELGDSALYLCASSLNRGTDTQYFGPGTRLTVL.

The V and J genes are TRBV9 and TRBJ1-1, with TRBD1 as a possible D gene (6 bases). V lost 4 bases to trimming and J lost 4 bases, with 14 bases between them. CDR1 is SGDLS and CDR2 is YYNGEE in the germline V gene. The CDR3 is made up of 14 amino acids. The CDR3 reads CASSSGGGGTEAFF. The CDR3 nucleotides are TGTGCCAGCAGCTCCGGGGGAGGGGGCACTGAAGCTTTCTTT.

This clone was detected once. For the CDR3, the DNA is TGCAGCGTTGCTGCAGGGTCTAGTGGGGCCAACGTCCTGACTTTC. It specifies CSVAAGSSGANVLTF. V usage is TRBV29-1 and J usage is TRBJ2-6; perhaps TRBD1 as D (5 bases). The V end was cut by 4 bases, the J end by 3 bases, with 13 bases between. The CDR3 has 15 amino acids. The germline gives CDR1 SQVTM, CDR2 ANQGSEA.

The chain recombines TRBV6-5 with TRBJ1-5, with 7 bases fitting TRBD1. Germline CDR1 MNHEY, CDR2 SVGAGI. This CDR3 contains 13 residues. V gave up 4 bases and J gave up 5 bases; unmatched junction bases: 2. The CDR3 protein is CASSSDRDQPQHF. The CDR3 region has the DNA TGTGCCAGCAGTTCCGACAGGGATCAGCCCCAGCATTTT.

This clone was picked up a small number of times. This chain connects TRBV2 to TRBJ1-6, with D unresolved. The CDR3 is made up of 14 amino acids. V was clipped by 6 bases and J by 7 bases, with 13 bases between them. CDR1 SNHLY and CDR2 FYNNEI come from the germline V gene. The CDR3 sequence is CASRGKGGNSPLHF. The CDR3 coding sequence is TGTGCCAGCAGGGGGAAGGGCGGGAATTCACCCCTCCACTTT.

The table lists this clone with a count of one. The V gene is TRBV2, the J gene TRBJ2-2; possibly TRBD1 for D (5 bases). CDR3 length: 15 residues. V dropped 4 bases and J dropped 6 bases, with 15 bases sitting between them. CDR1 is SNHLY and CDR2 is FYNNEI in the germline V gene. The CDR3, as DNA: TGTGCCAGCAGTGCCCCCGGCAGGGTCGCCGGGGAGCTGTTTTTT. As protein: CASSAPGRVAGELFF.

The rearrangement joins TRBV11-3 to TRBJ2-1, with 13 positions matching TRBD2. V lost 5 bases, J lost 8 bases, and 6 bases stayed unmatched. In germline, CDR1 is SGHNT, CDR2 YENEEA. The CDR3 extends over 15 amino acids. Here the CDR3 DNA reads TGTGCCAGCAGCCTACTAGCGGGGGGGGCCGATGAGCAGTTCTTC. Protein sequence: CASSLLAGGADEQFF.

Comments on this clone: The sample has other DNA sequences that encode this CDR3 too. The gene calls are TRBV6-5 and TRBJ2-5; possibly TRBD2 for D (6 bases). V lost 8 bases to trimming and J lost 1 base, with 11 bases between them. Germline V gives CDR1 MNHEY, CDR2 SVGAGI. CDR3 length: 13 amino acids. Here the CDR3 reads CASWRGAQETQYF. CDR3 coding DNA: TGTGCCAGCTGGAGGGGCGCCCAAGAGACCCAGTACTTC.

The chain couples TRBV19 to TRBJ2-7; 8 bases are shared with TRBD2. The germline V gene has CDR1 LNHDA and CDR2 SQIVND (reference sequence). CDR3 length equals 14 residues. V shed 9 bases, J shed 3 bases, and the junction held 10 bases outside the gene matches. CDR3 in amino acids: CASKTSALGYEQYF. The CDR3 coding sequence is TGTGCCAGCAAGACTAGCGCATTAGGCTACGAGCAGTACTTC.

This chain uses TRBV6-5 with TRBJ1-4; TRBD1 matches 9 bases. CDR1 and CDR2 (germline): MNHEY, SVGAGI. The CDR3 covers 14 residues. The V and J ends lost 2 bases and 8 bases, in that order; junction bases with no gene match: 3. CDR3 region: CASSYTDRGEKLFF. In nucleotides, the CDR3 is TGTGCCAGCAGTTACACCGACAGGGGGGAAAAACTGTTTTTT.

The chain couples TRBV19 to TRBJ1-1; D is unresolved. The CDR3 is 14 residues long. Trimming pared 5 bases from V and 1 base from J, leaving 11 bases between. The germline V gene encodes CDR1 LNHDA and CDR2 SQIVND (reference sequence). DNA for the CDR3: TGTGCCAGTAGTCTCAGTAGCGGGAACACTGAAGCTTTCTTT. It specifies CASSLSSGNTEAFF.

The CDR3 nucleotides are TGTGCCAGCAGCTGGACTAGCGGGTACACCGGGGAGCTGTTTTTT. The encoded protein is CASSWTSGYTGELFF. This chain uses TRBV6-5 with TRBJ2-2, with 11 bases aligning to TRBD2. The CDR3 runs to 15 residues. After removal of 6 bases from V and 3 bases from J, the junction contained 3 bases not matched to a gene. CDR1 and CDR2 (germline): MNHEY, SVGAGI.

V gene TRBV4-3 combines with J gene TRBJ2-1; TRBD2 aligns across 15 bases. In germline, CDR1 is LGHNA, CDR2 YSLEER. CDR3 length: 19 residues. The V and J ends lost 0 bases and 3 bases, in that order; junction bases with no gene match: 6. CDR3 coding DNA: TGCGCCAGCAGCCAAGAGGGACTAGCGGGGGGTGGTTACTACAATGAGCAGTTCTTC. It yields the protein CASSQEGLAGGGYYNEQFF.

In DNA, the CDR3 is TGTGCCAGTAGTTCGCAAGCGACTGGCACAGATACGCAGTATTTT. Translating it yields CASSSQATGTDTQYF. The rearrangement links TRBV19 to TRBJ2-3, with D unclear. In germline, CDR1 is LNHDA, CDR2 SQIVND (reference sequence). The CDR3 has 15 amino acids. Deletions cut 5 bases from V and 1 base from J, with 13 bases between.

The V gene is TRBV11-2, the J gene TRBJ2-3; 9 nucleotides agree with TRBD2. The junction had 3 bases not matched to a gene; V was cut back by 0 bases and J by 2 bases. Germline CDR1 is SGHAT and CDR2 is FQNNGV. This CDR3 region has 16 residues. CDR3 in DNA: TGTGCCAGCAGCTTAGATGGCGGGAGGGCCACAGATACGCAGTATTTT. This translates into CASSLDGGRATDTQYF.